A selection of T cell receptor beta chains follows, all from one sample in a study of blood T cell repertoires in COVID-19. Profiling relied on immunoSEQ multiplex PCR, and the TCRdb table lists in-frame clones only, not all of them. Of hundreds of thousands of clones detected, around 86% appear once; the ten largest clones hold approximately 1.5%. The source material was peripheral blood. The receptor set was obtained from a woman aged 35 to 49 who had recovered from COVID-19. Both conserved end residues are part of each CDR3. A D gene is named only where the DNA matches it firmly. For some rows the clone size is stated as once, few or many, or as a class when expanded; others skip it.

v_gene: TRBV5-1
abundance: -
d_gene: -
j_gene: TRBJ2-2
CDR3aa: CASSLLSNTGELFF
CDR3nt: TGCGCCAGCAGCCTCCTATCGAACACCGGGGAGCTGTTTTTT

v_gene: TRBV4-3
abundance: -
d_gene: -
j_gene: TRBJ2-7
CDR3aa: CASSPTRDKVYEQYF
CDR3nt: TGCGCCAGCAGCCCCACCCGGGACAAAGTCTACGAGCAGTACTTC

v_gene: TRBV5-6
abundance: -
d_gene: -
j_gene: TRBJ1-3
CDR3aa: CASSFRNTIYF
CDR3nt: TGTGCCAGCAGCTTTAGAAACACCATATATTTT

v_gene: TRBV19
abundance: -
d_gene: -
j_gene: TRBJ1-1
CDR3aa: CASSPMLLLNTEAFF
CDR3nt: TGTGCCAGTAGTCCCATGCTATTATTGAACACTGAAGCTTTCTTT

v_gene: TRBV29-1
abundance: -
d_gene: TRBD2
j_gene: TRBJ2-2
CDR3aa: CSIWTSGGAGELFF
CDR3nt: TGCAGCATTTGGACTAGCGGGGGGGCCGGGGAGCTGTTTTTT

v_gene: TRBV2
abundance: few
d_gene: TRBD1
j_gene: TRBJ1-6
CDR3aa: CASDRGLDYNSPLHF
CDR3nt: TGTGCCAGCGACAGGGGTCTCGACTATAATTCACCCCTCCACTTT

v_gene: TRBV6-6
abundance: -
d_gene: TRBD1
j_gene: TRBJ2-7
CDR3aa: CASSYYEAGQGGGQYF
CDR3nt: TGTGCCAGCAGTTACTACGAAGCCGGACAGGGAGGAGGGCAGTACTTC

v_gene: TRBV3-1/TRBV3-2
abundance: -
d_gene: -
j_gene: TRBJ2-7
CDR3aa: CASSQAGGTYEQYF
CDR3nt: TGTGCCAGCAGCCAAGCGGGGGGCACCTACGAGCAGTACTTC

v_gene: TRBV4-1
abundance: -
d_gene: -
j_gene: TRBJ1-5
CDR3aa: CASSQVGGPYSNQPQHF
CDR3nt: TGCGCCAGCAGCCAAGTAGGCGGGCCCTATAGCAATCAGCCCCAGCATTTT

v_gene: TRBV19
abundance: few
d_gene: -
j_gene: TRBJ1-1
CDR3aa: CASSRHIDSEAFF
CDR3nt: TGTGCCAGTAGCAGACACATAGACAGTGAAGCTTTCTTT

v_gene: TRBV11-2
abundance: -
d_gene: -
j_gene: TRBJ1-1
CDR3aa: CASSLDKTEAFF
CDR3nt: TGTGCCAGCAGCTTAGACAAAACTGAAGCTTTCTTT

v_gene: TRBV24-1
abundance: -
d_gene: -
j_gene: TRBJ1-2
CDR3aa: CATSVGPGYGYTF
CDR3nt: TGTGCCACCAGTGTTGGGCCAGGCTATGGCTACACCTTC

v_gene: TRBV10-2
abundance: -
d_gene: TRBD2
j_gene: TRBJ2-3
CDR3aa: CAVKRGAFSTDTQYF
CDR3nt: TGCGCCGTGAAGCGGGGGGCTTTTAGCACAGATACGCAGTATTTT

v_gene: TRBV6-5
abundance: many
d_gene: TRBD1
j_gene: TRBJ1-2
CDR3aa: CASLGTGGYFYGYTF
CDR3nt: TGTGCCAGCCTGGGGACAGGGGGTTATTTCTATGGCTACACCTTC

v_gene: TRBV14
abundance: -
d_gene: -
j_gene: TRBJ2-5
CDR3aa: CASSRGSQETQYF
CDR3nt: TGTGCCAGCAGCCGGGGCAGCCAAGAGACCCAGTACTTC

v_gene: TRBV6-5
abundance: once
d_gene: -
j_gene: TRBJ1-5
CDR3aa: CASGGWVSNQPQHF
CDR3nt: TGTGCCAGCGGGGGGTGGGTGAGCAATCAGCCCCAGCATTTT

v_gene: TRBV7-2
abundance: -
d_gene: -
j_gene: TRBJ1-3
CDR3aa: CASSLISGNTIYF
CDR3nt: TGTGCCAGCAGCTTAATATCGGGAAACACCATATATTTT

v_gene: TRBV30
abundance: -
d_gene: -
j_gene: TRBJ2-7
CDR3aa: CAWVKTISYEQYF
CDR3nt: TGTGCCTGGGTTAAGACTATTAGCTACGAGCAGTACTTC

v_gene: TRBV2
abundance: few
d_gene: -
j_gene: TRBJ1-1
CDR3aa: CASSEALMGPDTEAFF
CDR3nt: TGTGCCAGCAGTGAAGCGCTGATGGGCCCGGACACTGAAGCTTTCTTT

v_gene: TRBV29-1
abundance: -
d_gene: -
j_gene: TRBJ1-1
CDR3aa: CSVELFYEDTEAFF
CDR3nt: TGCAGCGTTGAACTCTTTTACGAGGACACTGAAGCTTTCTTT

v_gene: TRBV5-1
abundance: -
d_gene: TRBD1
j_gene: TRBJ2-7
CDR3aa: CASSLPGTDEQYF
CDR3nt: TGCGCCAGCAGCTTGCCAGGGACAGACGAGCAGTACTTC

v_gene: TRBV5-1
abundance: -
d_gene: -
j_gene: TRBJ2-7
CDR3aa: CASSFGYEQYF
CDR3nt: TGCGCCAGCAGCTTCGGTTACGAGCAGTACTTC

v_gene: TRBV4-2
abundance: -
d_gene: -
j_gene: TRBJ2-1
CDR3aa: CASSRYSEQFF
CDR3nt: TGTGCCAGCAGCCGATATAGTGAGCAGTTCTTC

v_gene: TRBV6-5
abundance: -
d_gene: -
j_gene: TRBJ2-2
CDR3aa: CASGRFTSGELFF
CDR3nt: TGTGCCAGCGGCAGGTTCACGTCCGGGGAGCTGTTTTTT

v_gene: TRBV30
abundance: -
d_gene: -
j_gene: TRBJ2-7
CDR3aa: CAWSVLFYEQYF
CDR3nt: TGTGCCTGGAGTGTACTCTTCTACGAGCAGTACTTC

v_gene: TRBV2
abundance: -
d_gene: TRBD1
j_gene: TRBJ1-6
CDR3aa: CASSEAISTGSNSPLHF
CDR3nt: TGTGCCAGCAGTGAAGCTATCTCGACAGGGTCAAATTCACCCCTCCACTTT

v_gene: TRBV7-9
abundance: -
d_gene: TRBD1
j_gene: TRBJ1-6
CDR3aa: CASRRGTVNSPLHF
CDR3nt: TGTGCCAGCCGACGGGGGACAGTTAATTCACCCCTCCACTTT

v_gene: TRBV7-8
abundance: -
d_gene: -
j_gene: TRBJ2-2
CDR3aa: CASSSMPAGGTGELFF
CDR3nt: TGTGCCAGCAGCTCCATGCCTGCCGGGGGCACCGGGGAGCTGTTTTTT

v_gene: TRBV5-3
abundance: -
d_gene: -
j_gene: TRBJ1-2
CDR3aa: CARSRQSSRGYTF
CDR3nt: TGTGCCAGAAGCCGACAGTCCTCTCGTGGCTACACCTTC

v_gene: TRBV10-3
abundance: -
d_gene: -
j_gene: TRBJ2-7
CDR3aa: CAISEFVAESSYEQYF
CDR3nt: TGTGCCATCAGTGAGTTCGTAGCGGAAAGCTCCTACGAGCAGTACTTC

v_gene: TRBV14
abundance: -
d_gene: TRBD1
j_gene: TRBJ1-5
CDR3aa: CGSGTDVNQPQHF
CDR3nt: TGTGGCAGTGGGACAGACGTGAATCAGCCCCAGCATTTT

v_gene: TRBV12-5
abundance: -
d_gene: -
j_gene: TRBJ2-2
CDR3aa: CASGFSRPGTTYTGELFF
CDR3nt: TGTGCTAGTGGTTTCTCCAGGCCAGGGACAACTTACACCGGGGAGCTGTTTTTT

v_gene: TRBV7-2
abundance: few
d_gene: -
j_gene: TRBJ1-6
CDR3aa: CASSLGRFNNSPLHF
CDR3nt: TGTGCCAGCAGCTTGGGGAGGTTTAATAATTCACCCCTCCACTTT

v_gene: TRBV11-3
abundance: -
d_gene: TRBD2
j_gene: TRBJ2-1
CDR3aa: CASSLDAGGGYNEQFF
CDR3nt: TGTGCCAGCAGCTTAGATGCGGGGGGAGGGTACAATGAGCAGTTCTTC

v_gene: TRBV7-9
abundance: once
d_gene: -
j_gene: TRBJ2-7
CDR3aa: CASSDIRPGHVYEQYF
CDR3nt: TGTGCCAGCAGCGACATCCGACCGGGACACGTCTACGAGCAGTACTTC

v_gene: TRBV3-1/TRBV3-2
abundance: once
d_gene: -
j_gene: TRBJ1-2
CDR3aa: CASSQGGGAGYTF
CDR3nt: TGTGCCAGCAGCCAAGGTGGAGGGGCTGGCTACACCTTC

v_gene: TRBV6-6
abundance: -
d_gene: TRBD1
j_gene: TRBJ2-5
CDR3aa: CASSYPAGTGQETQYF
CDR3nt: TGTGCCAGCAGTTACCCGGCCGGGACAGGGCAAGAGACCCAGTACTTC